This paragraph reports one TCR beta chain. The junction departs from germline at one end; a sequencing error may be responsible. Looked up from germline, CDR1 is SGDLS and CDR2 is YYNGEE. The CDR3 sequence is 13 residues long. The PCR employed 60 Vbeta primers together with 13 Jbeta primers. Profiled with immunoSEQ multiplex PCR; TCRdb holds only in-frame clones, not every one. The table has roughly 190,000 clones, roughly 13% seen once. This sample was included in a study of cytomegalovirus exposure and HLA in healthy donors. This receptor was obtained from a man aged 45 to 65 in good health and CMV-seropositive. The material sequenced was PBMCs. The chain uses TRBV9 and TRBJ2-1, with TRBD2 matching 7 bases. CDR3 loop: CASSVGPGGERFF. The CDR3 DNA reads TGTGCCAGCAGCGTAGGCCCGGGGGGTGAGCGGTTCTTC.